This TCR beta chain was sequenced during a study of metastatic and nonmetastatic thyroid tumors. Study as a whole: Repertoire comparison spanned blood and tumor or nodule tissue of malignant and benign thyroid patients.

This clone was seen at least ten times. Its antigen is still unknown. TCRdb reanalyzed the PCR reads via MiXCR. The profile shows about 33,000 clones, about 18% of them singletons. The CDR3 runs to 15 residues. Looked up from germline, CDR1 is SGHAT and CDR2 is FQNNGV. With V trimmed by 4 bases and J by 1 base, 3 bases remained unmatched. All patients were untreated before thyroid surgery. Study-wide points: Reports indicated that malignant thyroid tumors showed significantly higher TCR beta diversity than benign nodules did, in blood and tumor.

The sequenced sample consisted of blood. This clonotype was sampled from a female donor with papillary thyroid cancer or a benign thyroid nodule (not recorded which). Some clones in this sample may be carry-over from other donors' samples. The J gene is TRBJ1-5, the V gene TRBV11-2; 8 bases match TRBD1. In nucleotides, the CDR3 is TGTGCCAGCAGCTCGACAGGGGACAGCAATCAGCCCCAGCATTTT. It codes for CASSSTGDSNQPQHF.